This is a list of T cell receptor beta chains from one sample in a study of T cells expressing NK-cell markers. Each CDR3 protein gets one entry in TCRdb, which reprocessed the 5' RACE reads and gives no DNA. With 350,000 to 400,000 distinct CDR3 sequences in the sample, the ten largest clones hold 9.5% to 12%. The sample was blood T cells: a sorted CD56 or NKG2C T cell subset, CD4+ or CD8+ T cells, or bulk PBMC T cells (not recorded which). The receptor set was obtained from a woman between 45 and 60 years old in good health. Both conserved end residues are part of each CDR3.

CDR3aa: CASSQDMGLAGIQETQYF
j_gene: TRBJ2-5
v_gene: TRBV14

CDR3aa: CASSESAGHSYNEQFF
j_gene: TRBJ2-1
v_gene: TRBV25-1

CDR3aa: CASSLAGWAIQETQYF
j_gene: TRBJ2-5
v_gene: TRBV11-2

CDR3aa: CASSGQGQETQYF
j_gene: TRBJ2-5
v_gene: TRBV14

CDR3aa: CASSTEGPIQYF
j_gene: TRBJ2-4
v_gene: TRBV11-2

CDR3aa: CASSPRLTGGVDNEQFF
j_gene: TRBJ2-1
v_gene: TRBV5-1

CDR3aa: CSARVPYRLASDEQYF
j_gene: TRBJ2-7
v_gene: TRBV20-1

CDR3aa: CAGSSGQGSYNEQFF
j_gene: TRBJ2-1
v_gene: TRBV5-1

CDR3aa: CATSVAGGAPSTDTQYF
j_gene: TRBJ2-3
v_gene: TRBV24-1

CDR3aa: CASSPPGRQGARETQYF
j_gene: TRBJ2-5
v_gene: TRBV18

CDR3aa: CASGEADTQYF
j_gene: TRBJ2-3
v_gene: TRBV2

CDR3aa: CASSPTLRSYEQYF
j_gene: TRBJ2-7
v_gene: TRBV19

CDR3aa: CASSLTEQGLRGAEAFF
j_gene: TRBJ1-1
v_gene: TRBV7-8

CDR3aa: CASSASSNEQFF
j_gene: TRBJ2-1
v_gene: TRBV5-1

CDR3aa: CSAWTMNTGELFF
j_gene: TRBJ2-2
v_gene: TRBV20-1

CDR3aa: CSARGGRTSTDTQYF
j_gene: TRBJ2-3
v_gene: TRBV20-1

CDR3aa: CASSLVEGTGYEQYF
j_gene: TRBJ2-7
v_gene: TRBV7-2

CDR3aa: CASSVTGTSGKETQYF
j_gene: TRBJ2-5
v_gene: TRBV7-9

CDR3aa: CASSLGDGPTDTQYF
j_gene: TRBJ2-3
v_gene: TRBV5-6

CDR3aa: CSARDGGGGYNEQFF
j_gene: TRBJ2-1
v_gene: TRBV20-1